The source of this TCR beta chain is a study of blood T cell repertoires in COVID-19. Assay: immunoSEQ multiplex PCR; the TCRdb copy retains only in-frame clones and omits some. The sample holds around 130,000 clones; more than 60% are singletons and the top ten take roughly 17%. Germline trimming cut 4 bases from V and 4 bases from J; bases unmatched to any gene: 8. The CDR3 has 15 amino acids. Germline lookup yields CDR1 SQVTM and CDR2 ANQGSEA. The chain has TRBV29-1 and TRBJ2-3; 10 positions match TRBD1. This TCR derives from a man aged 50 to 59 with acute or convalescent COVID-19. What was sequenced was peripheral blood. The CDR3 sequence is CSVGGGQGQSDTQYF. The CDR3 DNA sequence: TGCAGCGTTGGTGGGGGACAGGGGCAGTCAGATACGCAGTATTTT.